The 28 T cell receptor beta chains given below trace back to one sample, sequenced in a study of early T cells in non-severe SARS-CoV-2 infection. A single record per CDR3 protein comes from TCRdb applying MiXCR to the 5' RACE reads. The table has around 61,000 distinct CDR3 sequences, roughly a tenth seen once. The sequenced material came from whole blood. Every receptor here comes from an adult who was a healthcare worker with PCR-confirmed SARS-CoV-2 infection or an uninfected control (not recorded which).

This clonotype was counted ten times or more. The gene calls are TRBV10-3 and TRBJ2-3, with unresolved D. V was pared by 8 bases and J by 5 bases, with 8 bases between. The CDR3 has 11 amino acids. Looked up from germline, CDR1 is ENHRY and CDR2 is SYGVKD. CDR3 in DNA: TGTGCCATCTCTTACCGAGATACGCAGTATTTT. The encoded protein is CAISYRDTQYF.

This clonotype was recorded at least ten times. This chain joins TRBV7-2 and TRBJ2-3, with 7 bases identical to TRBD1. This CDR3 contains 15 residues. J gave up 1 base and V 5 bases, and 6 bases lay outside the gene matches. The germline gives CDR1 SGHTA, CDR2 FQGNSA. The CDR3 sequence: CASSPRGSGTDTQYF. The DNA of the CDR3 is TGTGCCAGCAGCCCCAGGGGGAGCGGCACAGATACGCAGTATTTT.

This clonotype was recorded at least ten times. The chain combines TRBV20-1 with TRBJ2-3; 9 bases fit TRBD2. The ends lost 3 bases at V and 4 bases at J; junction bases unmatched: 8. CDR1 and CDR2 (germline): DFQATT, SNEGSKA (reference sequence). The CDR3 extends over 15 amino acids. The CDR3 region has the DNA TGCAGTGCTAGGAGGTCAGCGGGAGGTTCAGATACGCAGTATTTT. Its translation is CSARRSAGGSDTQYF.

This clonotype was counted between two and nine times. The V call is TRBV12-3 or TRBV12-4, the J call TRBJ1-2; D is ambiguous. Trimming cost V 3 bases and J 4 bases, with 9 bases left between them. The CDR3 consists of 13 residues. The CDR3 here is CASSFGKIYGYTF. CDR3 nucleotide sequence: TGTGCCAGCAGTTTCGGGAAAATCTATGGCTACACCTTC.

This clonotype appeared many times. This sequence joins TRBV12-3 or TRBV12-4 and TRBJ1-2; possible D gene TRBD1, 5 bases. V lost 5 bases and J 4 bases, leaving 14 bases between the germline ends. CDR3 length: 14 amino acids. CDR3 nucleotides: TGTGCCAGCAGTCAACAGGAGAGCGGCTATGGCTACACCTTC. Residues: CASSQQESGYGYTF.

This clonotype turned up a few times. This chain joins TRBV29-1 and TRBJ2-1; 7 bases match TRBD2. Germline assignment: CDR1 SQVTM and CDR2 ANQGSEA. The CDR3 extends over 14 amino acids. With 1 base clipped from V and 8 bases from J, the junction kept 8 bases outside the gene matches. The CDR3 DNA sequence: TGCAGCGTTGAAGTATCGGGGAGGGCCGATGAGCAGTTCTTC. It yields the protein CSVEVSGRADEQFF.

V gene TRBV3-1 combines with J gene TRBJ2-2, with D unclear. Germline lookup yields CDR1 LGHDT and CDR2 YNNKEL (reference sequence). Trimming left V 4 bases short and J 5 bases short, with 14 bases between. CDR3 length: 15 amino acids. CDR3 nucleotide sequence: TGTGCCAGCAGCCCCCGTAAAACATCGACCGGGGAGCTGTTTTTT. This codes for CASSPRKTSTGELFF. Full variable domain (outside the CDR3, taken from reference TRBV3-1 and TRBJ2-2): DTAVSQTPKYLVTQMGNDKSIKCEQNLGHDTMYWYKQDSKKFLKIMFSYNNKELIINETVPNRFSPKSPDKAHLNLHINSLELGDSAVYFCASSPRKTSTGELFFGEGSRLTVL.

There are many counts of this clonotype. At one of its ends the junction is not consistent with the germline gene, which may arise from a read error. The V and J genes are TRBV7-2 and TRBJ2-5; D gene unclear. Per germline, CDR1 SGHTA and CDR2 FQGNSA. This CDR3 spans 12 amino acids. Here the CDR3 reads CASRLAWGTQYF. DNA of the CDR3: TGTGCCAGCAGATTAGCTTGGGGGACCCAGTACTTC. The whole variable domain, filled in from reference TRBV7-2 and TRBJ2-5, reads GAGVSQSPSNKVTEKGKDVELRCDPISGHTALYWYRQSLGQGLEFLIYFQGNSAPDKSGLPSDRFSAERTGGSVSTLTIQRTQQEDSAVYLCASRLAWGTQYFGPGTRLLVL.

This clonotype was recorded many times. A junction end diverges from the germline sequence, so it may reflect a read error. The chain combines TRBV20-1 with TRBJ2-2; 7 bases are shared with TRBD2. The CDR3 runs 13 residues. Germline CDR1 reads DFQATT; CDR2 reads SNEGSKA (reference sequence). The CDR3 region is CSAQGGHTGELFF. The CDR3 nucleotides read TGCAGTGCCCAGGGAGGGCACACCGGGGAGCTATTTTTT.

This clonotype came up a few times. The gene calls are TRBV7-2 and TRBJ1-1, with D hard to call. Germline V lookup: CDR1 SGHTA, CDR2 FQGNSA. The germline V and J ends were trimmed by 5 bases and 1 base, with 8 bases remaining between them. This CDR3 region has 13 residues. The CDR3 DNA sequence: TGTGCCAGCAGCCCAACAACGAACACTGAAGCTTTCTTT. Encoded protein: CASSPTTNTEAFF.

This clonotype was recorded a few times. The V gene is TRBV19, the J gene TRBJ2-7; TRBD2 agrees at 15 bases. Germline values: CDR1 LNHDA, CDR2 SQIVND (reference sequence). The J segment lost 7 bases and the V segment lost 6 bases, leaving 13 bases of the junction unmatched. CDR3 length: 17 amino acids. In DNA form, the CDR3 reads TGTGCCAGTAGGGGACTAGCGGGAGGCCAAGCCTCGGGGGAGCAGTACTTC. Protein sequence: CASRGLAGGQASGEQYF.

The sample holds one count of this clonotype. This chain uses TRBV29-1 with TRBJ2-3, with D possibly being TRBD1 (6 bases). The germline V gene has CDR1 SQVTM and CDR2 ANQGSEA. The V and J ends lost 6 bases and 0 bases respectively, with 13 bases between them. The CDR3 loop spans 14 amino acids. CDR3 bases: TGCAGCGTCAAACGGGACATGAGCACAGATACGCAGTATTTT. Translation gives CSVKRDMSTDTQYF.

This clonotype was counted at least ten times. This sequence joins TRBV11-2 and TRBJ1-5; D uncertain. The CDR3 runs to 13 residues. Trimming cost V 3 bases and J 7 bases, with 10 bases left between them. The germline V gene encodes CDR1 SGHAT and CDR2 FQNNGV. CDR3 protein: CASSFSGRQPQHF. The CDR3 DNA is TGTGCCAGCAGCTTTAGCGGGCGGCAGCCCCAGCATTTT.

The chain joins TRBV7-6 to TRBJ2-7, with TRBD1 matching over 8 bases. From germline, CDR1 is SGHVS and CDR2 FNYEAQ. There are 14 residues in the CDR3. After removal of 5 bases from V and 6 bases from J, the junction contained 9 bases not matched to a gene. DNA for the CDR3: TGTGCCAGCAGCCCTGGACAGGGTGCGATCGAGCAGTACTTC. Protein: CASSPGQGAIEQYF.

This clonotype was seen ten or more times. V is TRBV7-2 and J is TRBJ2-1; 14 bases map to TRBD2. With V trimmed by 6 bases and J by 7 bases, 8 bases remained unmatched. Germline V gives CDR1 SGHTA, CDR2 FQGNSA. The CDR3 loop spans 16 amino acids. The chain's CDR3 is CASRPWGLAGENEQFF. The DNA for the CDR3 is TGTGCCAGCAGACCCTGGGGACTAGCGGGAGAAAATGAGCAGTTCTTC.

This chain links TRBV7-2 with TRBJ2-3; D ambiguous. The V gene's germline CDR1 is SGHTA and CDR2 FQGNSA. V was shortened by 11 bases and J by 2 bases, with 14 bases between the two germline ends. The CDR3 runs 13 residues. CDR3 protein: CASSVQATDTQYF. The CDR3 nucleotides read TGTGCCTCCAGCGTCCAAGCCACAGATACGCAGTATTTT.

This clonotype was found many times. The V call is TRBV27, the J call TRBJ1-2; 8 bases fit TRBD1. The junction had 7 bases not matched to a gene; V was cut back by 7 bases and J by 6 bases. This CDR3 contains 13 residues. The germline gives CDR1 MNHEY, CDR2 SMNVEV (reference sequence). The CDR3 reads CASKLQGADGYTF. DNA of the CDR3: TGTGCCAGCAAGTTGCAGGGGGCAGATGGCTACACCTTC.

This chain connects TRBV10-3 to TRBJ2-2; D unresolved. The V end lost 6 bases, the J end lost 6 bases, and 5 bases lay between the germline ends. The CDR3 is made up of 11 amino acids. From germline, CDR1 is ENHRY and CDR2 SYGVKD. CDR3 in amino acids: CAIRISGELFF. The CDR3 DNA reads as TGTGCCATCAGAATCTCCGGGGAGCTGTTTTTT.

In the case of this clonotype: A much larger clone lies a single base off, so this may be a read error. V and J are TRBV20-1 and TRBJ2-5; no definite D call. CDR1 is DFQATT, CDR2 SNEGSKA, per germline (reference sequence). The CDR3 consists of 14 residues. The CDR3 spells CNAPPGRDPWTQYF. In nucleotides, the CDR3 is TGCAATGCCCCCCCCGGTCGAGACCCTTGGACCCAGTACTTC.

The V and J genes are TRBV9 and TRBJ1-1; no firm D call. The CDR3 has 14 amino acids. Between the trimmed V and J ends, which lost 0 bases and 1 base, there was a span of 7 bases. CDR1 is SGDLS and CDR2 is YYNGEE in the germline V gene. The CDR3 DNA follows: TGTGCCAGCAGCGTAGGTCCCTCGAACACTGAAGCTTTCTTT. As protein: CASSVGPSNTEAFF.

In its sample, this clonotype was seen many times. V and J are TRBV20-1 and TRBJ1-6; no firm D call. Trimming left V 1 base short and J 9 bases short, with 13 bases between. The CDR3 sequence is 14 residues long. Germline-derived CDR1 and CDR2 are DFQATT and SNEGSKA (reference sequence). The CDR3 loop is CSARVGMQGSPLHF. In nucleotides, the CDR3 is TGCAGTGCTAGAGTGGGAATGCAAGGTTCACCCCTCCACTTT.

The chain combines TRBV12-3 or TRBV12-4 with TRBJ1-6; D is unresolved. The CDR3 extends over 15 amino acids. The ends were cut back, 2 bases at V and 3 bases at J, with 8 bases in the middle. CDR3 nucleotides: TGTGCCAGCAGTTTAACGAGAATCTATAATTCACCCCTCCACTTT. This gives the protein CASSLTRIYNSPLHF.

This clonotype has a count of ten or more. The chain employs TRBV20-1 and TRBJ2-1; the match to TRBD2 covers 8 bases. This CDR3 comprises 15 residues. V trimming: 5 bases; J trimming: 0 bases; junction bases outside the gene matches: 6. Germline V gene lookup returns CDR1 DFQATT and CDR2 SNEGSKA (reference sequence). The CDR3: CSALNGRGSYNEQFF. Written as DNA, the CDR3 is TGCAGTGCTCTTAACGGGAGGGGCTCCTACAATGAGCAGTTCTTC.

V is TRBV11-2 and J is TRBJ2-5, with a possible D match to TRBD2 (6 bases). Looked up from germline, CDR1 is SGHAT and CDR2 is FQNNGV. Trimming cost V 4 bases and J 6 bases, with 24 bases left between them. The CDR3 sequence is 17 residues long. This CDR3 reads CASSSSSPGGIRKTQYF. Here the CDR3 DNA reads TGTGCCAGCAGCTCATCCTCCCCCGGGGGAATAAGGAAGACCCAGTACTTC.

This clonotype showed up many times. This chain joins TRBV7-2 and TRBJ1-5, with D possibly being TRBD1 (5 bases). This CDR3 contains 15 residues. Germline V gives CDR1 SGHTA, CDR2 FQGNSA. V lost 5 bases and J 0 bases, leaving 11 bases between the germline ends. The CDR3 sequence: CASSLTVYSNQPQHF. CDR3 bases: TGTGCCAGCAGCCTGACAGTTTATAGCAATCAGCCCCAGCATTTT.

This clonotype was picked up a small number of times. The rearrangement joins TRBV7-2 to TRBJ2-7; 7 nucleotides align to TRBD2. From germline, CDR1 is SGHTA and CDR2 FQGNSA. There are 15 residues in the CDR3. V lost 5 bases to trimming and J lost 7 bases; unmatched junction nucleotides: 14. The CDR3 spells CASSRLRGGPREQYF. Written as DNA, the CDR3 is TGTGCCAGCAGCCGATTGCGGGGAGGGCCGCGGGAGCAGTACTTC.

This clonotype was observed a few times. The gene calls are TRBV12-3 or TRBV12-4 and TRBJ2-2; maybe TRBD1 (7 bases). V gave up 6 bases and J gave up 3 bases, with 11 bases separating them. CDR3 size: 14 residues. The CDR3 coding sequence is TGTGCCAGCAGCGGAGGGGGCTACACCGGGGAGCTGTTTTTT. Protein: CASSGGGYTGELFF.

The chain is built from TRBV18 and TRBJ2-7; weak D call: TRBD2 (6 bases). The V gene lost 0 bases and the J gene lost 4 bases, with 13 bases spanning the gap. The CDR3 totals 15 residues. Germline values: CDR1 KGHSH, CDR2 LQKENI. This CDR3 reads CASSPPTRGTYEQYF. In DNA form, the CDR3 reads TGTGCCAGCTCACCACCCACCCGGGGGACTTACGAGCAGTACTTC. The whole variable domain, remainder taken from reference TRBV18 and TRBJ2-7, is NAGVMQNPRHLVRRRGQEARLRCSPMKGHSHVYWYRQLPEEGLKFMVYLQKENIIDESGMPKERFSAEFPKEGPSILRIQQVVRGDSAAYFCASSPPTRGTYEQYFGPGTRLTVT.